The TCR beta chain under discussion was sequenced for a study of T cell changes during pregnancy in multiple sclerosis. The CDR3 totals 12 residues. Produced via immunoSEQ multiplex PCR; TCRdb's table is partial and in-frame only. The data hold some 28,000 clones, with around 89% observed a single time. This sequence was found in a female donor in good health, enrolled as a control in a pregnancy study. Source: CD4+ T cells from peripheral blood mononuclear cells, taken in the first trimester of pregnancy. This chain links TRBV21-1 with TRBJ1-5; the D call in the table, TRBD1, was not verified against the DNA. TRBV21-1 is a pseudogene locus. The CDR3, as DNA: TGTGCCGACAGGGGGGTCAATCAGCCCCAGCATTTT. It specifies CADRGVNQPQHF.